This T cell receptor (beta chain) was profiled in a study of PD-L1 blockade in urothelial cancer. Across the study: Dosed intravenously at 1,200 mg every 3 weeks, atezolizumab was initiated by patients around 2014. Notes on the study in general: Tumor-linked clones in blood grew more by 3 weeks in durable-benefit patients.

Sequencing was performed with immunoSEQ multiplex PCR; in TCRdb, only in-frame clones are kept and a portion is missing. This sample carries 35,000 or so clones, roughly 80% of them seen once, and the ten largest clones take over 9.5%. On this clone: The antigen remains undetermined.

The germline V gene has CDR1 MGHRA and CDR2 YSYEKL. This CDR3 comprises 16 residues. Trimming stripped 0 bases from V and 3 bases from J, with 14 bases between. Time point given: peripheral blood 6 weeks after treatment start. Peripheral blood mononuclear cells were collected from every patient before and during treatment, yielding between 1 and 8 samples per patient. The starting material was PBMCs, obtained around atezolizumab (anti-PD-L1) treatment. This chain links TRBV4-1 with TRBJ1-2; a possible D gene is TRBD1 (5 bases). The TCR was taken from a man aged 35-49 years with urothelial cancer. This chain's CDR3 is CASSQESLQEYYGYTF. Here the CDR3 DNA reads TGCGCCAGCAGCCAAGAGTCGTTACAGGAATACTATGGCTACACCTTC.